This record looks at one T cell receptor (beta chain) sequence and its context. Antigen: not known. Germline lookup yields CDR1 MRHNA and CDR2 SNTAGT. Trimming cost V 5 bases and J 8 bases; bases outside gene matches: 11. There are 15 residues in the CDR3. The data originate from a study of graft-versus-host responses after intestinal transplantation. Libraries were prepared by immunoSEQ multiplex PCR; TCRdb keeps only in-frame clonotypes and omits some of them. The sample includes around 40,000 clones, around 96% of them seen just once. The genes are TRBV6-4 and TRBJ2-1; the match to TRBD2 covers 8 bases. Sequenced material: unstimulated CD8+ T cells sorted from spleen or lymph node cells, taken before transplant. The receptor comes from a human donor who was the organ donor for an intestinal transplant. The CDR3 coding sequence is TGTGCCAGCAGTCCCCGGGGGGGCCCGGGTCATGAGCAGTTCTTC. Protein sequence: CASSPRGGPGHEQFF.